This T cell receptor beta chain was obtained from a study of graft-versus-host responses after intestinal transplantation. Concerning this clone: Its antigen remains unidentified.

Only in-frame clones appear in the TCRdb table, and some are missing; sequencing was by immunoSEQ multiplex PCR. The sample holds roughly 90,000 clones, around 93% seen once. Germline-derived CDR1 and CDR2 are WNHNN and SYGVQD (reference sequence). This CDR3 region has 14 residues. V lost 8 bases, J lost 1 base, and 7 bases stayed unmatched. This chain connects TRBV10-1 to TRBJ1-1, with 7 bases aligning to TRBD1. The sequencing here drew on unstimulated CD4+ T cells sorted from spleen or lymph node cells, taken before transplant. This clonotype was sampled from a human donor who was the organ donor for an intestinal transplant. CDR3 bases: TGCGCCAGCGCAAGGGGACAGTCGAACACTGAAGCTTTCTTT. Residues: CASARGQSNTEAFF.